This entry lists 2 T cell receptor beta chains sequenced from one sample in a study of CD8 T cells in ankylosing spondylitis. TCRdb reprocessed the 5' RACE reads with MiXCR, giving one entry per CDR3 protein. The top ten clones hold roughly 0.99% of a sample with around 300,000 distinct CDR3 sequences, under 15% of them seen once. Material for sequencing was blood, either unsorted or a sorted T cell fraction (not recorded which). The receptors originated from a male donor with ankylosing spondylitis or in good health (not recorded which).

This clonotype was counted at least ten times. This sequence joins TRBV29-1 and TRBJ2-7; D is possibly TRBD1 or TRBD2 (5 bases each). The CDR3 spans 13 residues. From germline, CDR1 is SQVTM and CDR2 ANQGSEA. V gave up 3 bases and J gave up 3 bases, with 12 bases separating them. CDR3 sequence reads: CSVERGSGYEQYF. CDR3 coding DNA: TGCAGCGTTGAGAGGGGCTCAGGCTACGAGCAGTACTTC.

This clonotype was detected a few times. The gene calls are TRBV9 and TRBJ2-2; 8 bases are a match to TRBD1. Germline V gene data show CDR1 as SGDLS and CDR2 as YYNGEE. The CDR3 runs 16 residues. V lost 1 base, J lost 4 bases, and 6 bases stayed unmatched. The CDR3 region is CASSVQGAPVTGELFF. Here the CDR3 DNA reads TGTGCCAGCAGCGTACAGGGGGCTCCGGTCACCGGGGAGCTGTTTTTT.